The next 15 T cell receptor beta chains were all read from a single sample in a study of metastatic and nonmetastatic thyroid tumors. Nobody among the patients had been given any treatment before thyroid surgery. Via MiXCR, TCRdb re-called the PCR reads. The sample includes approximately 90,000 clones, roughly 8.6% seen only once; the top ten take 8.8%. The sample taken for sequencing was blood. The receptor source for this set is a female donor with papillary thyroid cancer or a benign thyroid nodule (not recorded which). Some clones in this sample may be carry-over from other donors' samples.

At least ten counts were recorded for this clone. The chain carries TRBV25-1 and TRBJ1-2; no firm D call. CDR1 MGHDK and CDR2 SYGVNS come from the germline V gene. V was pared by 0 bases and J by 5 bases, with 7 bases between. The CDR3 is 13 amino acids. CDR3 protein: CASSEYTGYGYTF. In DNA form, the CDR3 reads TGTGCCAGCAGTGAATATACCGGATATGGCTACACCTTC.

This clone was seen only a few times. Given a much more abundant clone one base away, this may be a read error. V is TRBV12-3 or TRBV12-4 and J is TRBJ1-3; tentatively, D is TRBD1 (5 bases). This CDR3 has 16 amino acids. The CDR3 is CASRPPAGKGGNTVYF. The CDR3 nucleotides are TGTGCCAGCAGGCCCCCGGCAGGGAAAGGTGGAAACACCGTATATTTT.

This clone occurred once. A read error may explain this, as a much larger clone is one base away. The V and J genes are TRBV5-4 and TRBJ2-7; D ambiguous. The CDR3 consists of 15 residues. CDR1 is SGHNT and CDR2 is YYREEE in the germline V gene (reference sequence). V was cut by 0 bases and J by 1 base, with 11 bases left in between. In nucleotides, the CDR3 is TGTGCCAGCAGCTTGGGCTGGGTGCTGTCCTACGAGCAGTACTTC. Protein: CASSLGWVLSYEQYF.

This clone was seen repeatedly, ten times or more. J is TRBJ2-5 and V is TRBV2, with 12 positions matching TRBD2. This CDR3 comprises 18 residues. J gave up 0 bases and V 5 bases, and 10 bases lay outside the gene matches. CDR1 and CDR2 from the germline V gene are SNHLY and FYNNEI. The CDR3 sequence: CASSSSGGAGSDQETQYF. The CDR3 coding sequence is TGTGCCAGCAGTTCTAGCGGGGGGGCAGGATCGGACCAAGAGACCCAGTACTTC.

This clone was recorded many times. The rearrangement uses TRBV3-1 and TRBJ2-5; 7 positions agree with TRBD2. From germline, CDR1 is LGHDT and CDR2 YNNKEL (reference sequence). J gave up 4 bases and V 3 bases, and 2 bases lay outside the gene matches. This CDR3 has 13 residues. CDR3: CASSQGGGETQYF. CDR3 bases: TGTGCCAGCAGCCAGGGCGGGGGAGAGACCCAGTACTTC.

This clone was seen ten or more times. The chain carries TRBV5-6 and TRBJ2-7; TRBD1 matches at 7 bases. Germline V gives CDR1 SGHDT, CDR2 YYEEEE. The CDR3 spans 14 residues. The junction had 11 bases not matched to a gene; V was cut back by 4 bases and J by 7 bases. The CDR3 bases are TGTGCCAGCAGCCCGGACAGGCGAGGCTTGGAGCAGTACTTC. Encoded protein: CASSPDRRGLEQYF.

Concerning this clone itself: Since a much larger clone is just one base distant, this may be a read error. At the DNA level, this CDR3 is encoded by other sequences in the same sample as well. The genes are TRBV6-1 and TRBJ2-7; tentative D call: TRBD1 (5 bases). This CDR3 has 14 amino acids. Germline loops: CDR1 MNHNS, CDR2 SASEGT. Between the trimmed V and J ends, which lost 9 bases and 6 bases, there was a span of 21 bases. In nucleotides, the CDR3 is TGTGCCAGTAGTCCAACCCGTCCAGGGCCCGAGCAGTACTTC. It is translated as CASSPTRPGPEQYF.

This clone was counted many times. The chain links TRBV6-1 to TRBJ1-2; D remains unclear. V was pared by 1 base and J by 8 bases, with 20 bases between. Germline CDR1 is MNHNS and CDR2 is SASEGT. The CDR3 runs 16 residues. The CDR3 loop reads CASSEEASRPLYGYTF. DNA of the CDR3: TGTGCCAGCAGTGAAGAGGCCAGCCGGCCACTATACGGCTACACCTTC.

In its sample, this clone was seen many times. V is TRBV19 and J is TRBJ1-5; possibly TRBD1 for D (5 bases). This CDR3 is 14 amino acids long. V dropped 3 bases and J dropped 5 bases, with 11 bases sitting between them. Germline CDR1 and CDR2: LNHDA and SQIVND (reference sequence). The CDR3 DNA reads TGTGCCAGTAGTATGGGGCAGGAACATCAGCCCCAGCATTTT. As protein: CASSMGQEHQPQHF.

Ten or more counts support this clone. The chain combines TRBV6-5 with TRBJ2-3; D is unresolved. CDR1 is MNHEY, CDR2 SVGAGI, per germline. The CDR3 runs 14 residues. V was pared by 0 bases and J by 1 base, with 5 bases between. CDR3 amino acids: CASSYSAGTDTQYF. Here the CDR3 DNA reads TGTGCCAGCAGTTACTCGGCGGGCACAGATACGCAGTATTTT.

At least ten counts were recorded for this clone. The CDR3 sequence is CATRQGVGQPQHF. CDR3 DNA: TGTGCCACAAGACAGGGGGTGGGTCAGCCCCAGCATTTT. The genes are TRBV24-1 and TRBJ1-5, with 9 bases identical to TRBD1. CDR1 and CDR2 (germline): KGHDR, SFDVKD. The trim removed 10 bases at V and 6 bases at J, leaving 6 bases unmatched. This CDR3 has 13 residues.

This clone has more than one count but fewer than ten. The chain carries TRBV6-6 and TRBJ1-1, with TRBD1 identical over 9 bases. CDR1 is MNHNY and CDR2 is SVGAGI in the germline V gene (reference sequence). This CDR3 comprises 17 residues. The J segment lost 7 bases and the V segment lost 0 bases, leaving 12 bases of the junction unmatched. This CDR3 reads CASSYSIPQGAHNEAFF. The CDR3, as DNA: TGTGCCAGCAGTTACTCGATACCACAGGGGGCTCACAATGAAGCTTTCTTT.

This clone showed up many times. The chain recombines TRBV6-1 with TRBJ2-1; D is possibly TRBD1 or TRBD2 (5 bases each). The germline V gene encodes CDR1 MNHNS and CDR2 SASEGT. CDR3 length: 15 amino acids. Trimming cost V 6 bases and J 5 bases, with 17 bases left between them. This CDR3 is CASRNPGTGHNEQFF. The CDR3 DNA reads TGTGCCAGCAGGAACCCCGGGACCGGGCACAATGAGCAGTTCTTC.

This clone was seen repeatedly, ten times or more. Here the CDR3 reads CASSKRVTGELFF. The CDR3 DNA sequence: TGTGCCAGCAGTAAGCGGGTCACCGGGGAGCTGTTTTTT. This chain links TRBV12-3 or TRBV12-4 with TRBJ2-2; TRBD2 is a possible D gene (6 bases). The CDR3 is made up of 13 amino acids. The V gene lost 5 bases and the J gene lost 4 bases, with 8 bases spanning the gap.

This clone showed up many times. The chain is built from TRBV11-3 and TRBJ2-3; D unresolved. V lost 0 bases and J lost 0, with 1 base in between. There are 13 residues in the CDR3. Germline assignment: CDR1 SGHNT and CDR2 YENEEA. The chain's CDR3 is CASSLDSTDTQYF. Written as DNA, the CDR3 is TGTGCCAGCAGCTTAGACAGCACAGATACGCAGTATTTT.